This TCR beta chain was retrieved from a study of vaccination and CD4 T cells after COVID-19 (dated by TCRdb to the early 2020s). As for the study more broadly: Convalescent patients had a positive SARS-CoV-2 result on nasal swab PCR, and of these patients, under ten had mild disease and one had severe disease. In control cultures, a CEFX viral epitope pool was used as positive control, an HIV-1 Nef peptide pool was used as negative control, or no peptide was added. Two doses of either the Pfizer-BioNTech BNT162b2 vaccine (n=8) or the Moderna mRNA-1273 vaccine (n=2) were administered to participants. Post-vaccine blood samples were taken a median of roughly 75 days after the second vaccine dose, with a range of 14 to 241 days. Post-COVID blood samples were collected from convalescent patients a median of around 100 days after diagnosis, with a range of about 30 to 161 days. The convalescent cohort included six males and four females, with two Hispanic individuals, seven Caucasians, two Asians and one multiracial person. The spike-specific CD4+ TCR repertoire was compared before and after mRNA vaccination in approximately ten COVID-19 convalescent patients and a handful of infection-naive healthy vaccine recipients. For stimulating the cultures, overlapping spike peptide pools were used, derived from SARS-CoV-2 as well as from the common cold coronaviruses HCoV-NL63, HCoV-OC43 and HCoV-229E.

The receptor library was made with PCR. DNA from cultured CD4+ T cells was subjected to TCR sequencing with the Oncomine TCR Beta short-read assay at the Johns Hopkins FTIC core. The QIAamp micro DNA kit was used to extract genomic DNA from the cultured CD4+ T cells. Oncomine TCR Beta libraries from cultured CD4+ T cells were pooled with unique dual indexes and sequenced on an Illumina iSeq 100. The published analysis was carried out like this. Non-productive sequences were removed, and CDR3s that did not start with C, did not end with F or W, or were shorter than 7 amino acids were discarded. Antigen-specific clonotypes were identified using the MANAFEST web application through comparison of peptide-stimulated wells with reference and other culture wells. For a clone to be called positive, the clone needed an FDR below 0.05, an odds ratio above 5, and a productive frequency above 0.1% in at least two of three replicate wells. Cross-reactive clonotypes were defined as significantly expanded in both SARS-CoV-2 spike wells and at least one common cold coronavirus spike condition. Using R version 3.6.1, CDR3 homology was evaluated through Levenshtein distances (stringdist) along with unrooted phylogenetic trees (ape). TCRdb ran its own pipeline on the public reads, namely fastp trimming at Q25 and MiXCR clone calling, and kept in-frame beta chains. CDR3 protein duplicates are merged, each entry listing the most common genes and DNA. In this record, the V and J calls reflect TCRdb's handling and not the investigators' own analysis. This sample has thousands of distinct CDR3 sequences in its table, and roughly 60% of those were observed once. The ten largest clones add up to around 30% of the sample.

The treatment or condition label here, explained by the study, means: roughly 11-day PBMC culture with coronavirus spike peptide pools or control peptides (ViraFEST assay). To expand antigen-specific T cells with peptide pools and then pick out the expanded clonotypes through TCR sequencing, the study relied on the ViraFEST assay. The convalescent patients' positive SARS-CoV-2 PCR tests fell between March and December 2020, which was before the Alpha, Beta and Delta variants emerged in the United States. Each well held fewer than 2.5 million PBMCs cultured with around 10 ug/ml peptide pools in IMDM containing around 5.5% human AB serum and around 9 IU/ml IL-2. Half of the culture medium was replaced with fresh IL-2-containing medium on days 3 and 7. Once the cells had been in culture for about 10 days, the EasySep CD4+ T cell isolation kit was used to isolate CD4+ T cells by negative selection. Ficoll-Paque Plus gradient centrifugation was used to isolate PBMCs from whole blood, and the isolated PBMCs were then either used fresh or cryopreserved at -140C. Each culture condition was generally run in triplicate wells.

On this clonotype itself: This clone's antigen is unknown. Nothing much larger sits one base from this clone, and base qualities are not available.

There are 13 amino acids in the CDR3, from cysteine to phenylalanine inclusive. The retained sequence is limited to the CDR3, 39 bases, with the frame set at the first base. As encoded in the germline V gene (reference sequence), CDR1 is MNHEY while CDR2 is SMNVEV. On the study overall, not on this receptor specifically: The number of convalescent patients in the study was relatively small, and the study did not examine early timepoints following natural infection. Among convalescent patients, a median about 86% of the SARS-CoV-2-reactive clones seen after vaccination appeared only after vaccination, which suggests priming specific to the vaccine. In convalescent patients, nearly all vaccine-specific clones (304 of 307) were found to be mono-reactive for SARS-CoV-2 spike rather than cross-reactive with common cold coronaviruses. The median number of SARS-CoV-2-reactive clonotypes rose from around 20 after infection to 38 after vaccination, but the change was not significant.

The rearrangement joined TRBV27 to TRBJ2-1; TRBD2 matches 7 bases in the middle. The last part of the DNA fits TRBJ2-7 better; the J call may be wrong. Sample: CD4+ T cells from blood, cultured in vitro. The source is a human donor who had recovered from COVID-19. The encoded CDR3 is CASSFRGSGEQYF. The DNA sequence is as follows: TGTGCCAGCAGTTTCCGCGGGAGCGGAGAGCAGTACTTC.